This TCR beta chain was identified during a study of human T cells and chemical hapten exposure. TCRdb redid the calling of the RACE reads with MiXCR, one entry per CDR3 protein. The top ten hold about 8.9% of the sample, which has roughly 51,000 distinct CDR3 sequences, over 9% seen once. This clonotype appeared many times. From germline, CDR1 is MNHEY and CDR2 SVGEGT. V lost 4 bases to trimming and J lost 6 bases; unmatched junction nucleotides: 7. This CDR3 is built from 15 residues. Time point indicated: pre-sensitization, week 0. Regarding treatment: therapeutic diphenylcyclopropenone sensitization with weekly scalp DPC.

This specimen consisted of whole blood, obtained in connection with sensitization to the hapten diphenylcyclopropenone (DPC). This chain connects TRBV6-2 or TRBV6-3 to TRBJ2-2; TRBD1 matches at 8 bases. This receptor was identified in a man in his forties with alopecia areata. Some clones in this sample may be carry-over from other donors' samples. The CDR3 reads CASSSGGEVAGELFF. CDR3 in DNA: TGTGCCAGCAGTTCAGGGGGCGAGGTCGCCGGGGAGCTGTTTTTT.